This is a list of T cell receptor beta chains from one sample in a study of CD8 T cells in ankylosing spondylitis. TCRdb reanalysed the 5' RACE reads using MiXCR and keeps one entry per CDR3 protein. The repertoire holds 250,000 to 400,000 distinct CDR3 sequences, under 14% seen once, with around 10% in the top ten. The specimen was blood, either unsorted or a sorted T cell fraction (not recorded which). These receptors all come from a female donor with ankylosing spondylitis or in good health (not recorded which). The conserved cysteine and the conserved F or W are not part of the CDR3 here. Each record gives: V gene, CDR3 protein.

>TRBV20-1
CARDRETSGTTGELF
>TRBV11-2
ASSLDRSSGGTGELF
>TRBV7-8
ASSLTENTEAF
>TRBV20-1
CARDSGTSSYNSPLH
>TRBV28
ASSPRSGPVAKNIQY
>TRBV11-1
ASSDATGLAEGEHNEQF
>TRBV5-1
ASSLGQLNEKLF
>TRBV12-3/TRBV12-4
ASSWGENQPQH
>TRBV20-1
SALSGLAIYEQY
>TRBV12-3/TRBV12-4
ASSSDRDRQPQH
>TRBV5-1
ASSSPDSTITEAF
>TRBV20-1
SAMGHSLQETQY
>TRBV9
ASSVGQGARTGELF
>TRBV20-1
SARVDRNSPLH
>TRBV6-5
ASSNTGGVVADTQY
>TRBV12-3/TRBV12-4
ASRSGGEQY
>TRBV7-2
ASSLAGTSGYEQY
>TRBV7-3
ASSLVGGNIQY
>TRBV5-1
ASSLVGEIDTQY
>TRBV2
ASGRDRASFSAYNEQF
>TRBV20-1
SARSPTGSETQY
>TRBV7-2
ASSFEATQRQF
>TRBV19
ASSGQAPRTEAF
>TRBV20-1
SAHRHTEAF
>TRBV28
ASSLFGGGQGGYEQY
>TRBV12-3/TRBV12-4
ASSQLWKTAFDSGANVLT
>TRBV20-1
SADFGGTSGRNEQF
>TRBV6-2/TRBV6-3
ASRLDGNTEAF
>TRBV5-1
ASSKTRDRPNRSEQY
>TRBV12-3/TRBV12-4
ASSFRRGGYYGYT
>TRBV4-3
ASSQGPPRGLDYEQY
>TRBV12-3/TRBV12-4
ASSLFRGGIYNEQF
>TRBV11-1
ASSLHGRVFTGELF
>TRBV6-2/TRBV6-3
ATRILGGNQPQH